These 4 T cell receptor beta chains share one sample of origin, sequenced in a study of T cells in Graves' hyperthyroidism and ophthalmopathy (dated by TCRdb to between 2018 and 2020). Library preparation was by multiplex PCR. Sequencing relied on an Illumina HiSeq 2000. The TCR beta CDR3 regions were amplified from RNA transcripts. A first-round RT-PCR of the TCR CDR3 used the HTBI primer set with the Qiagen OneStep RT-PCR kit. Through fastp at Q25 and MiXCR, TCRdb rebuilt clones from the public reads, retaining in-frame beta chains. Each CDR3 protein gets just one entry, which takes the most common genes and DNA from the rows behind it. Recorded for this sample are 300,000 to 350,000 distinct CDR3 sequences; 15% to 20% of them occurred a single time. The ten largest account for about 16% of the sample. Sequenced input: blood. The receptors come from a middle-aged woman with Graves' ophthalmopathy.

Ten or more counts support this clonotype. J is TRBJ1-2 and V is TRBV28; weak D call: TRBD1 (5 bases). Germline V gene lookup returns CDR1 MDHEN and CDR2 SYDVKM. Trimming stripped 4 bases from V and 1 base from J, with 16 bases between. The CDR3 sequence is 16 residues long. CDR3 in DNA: TGTGCCAGCAGTTCGGGCTGGGGACCGGATAACTATGGCTACACCTTC. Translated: CASSSGWGPDNYGYTF.

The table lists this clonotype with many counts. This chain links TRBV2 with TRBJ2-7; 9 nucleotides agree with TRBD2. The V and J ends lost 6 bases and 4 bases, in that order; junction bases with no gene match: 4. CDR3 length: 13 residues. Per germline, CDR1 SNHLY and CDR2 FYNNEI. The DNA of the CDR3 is TGTGCCAGCAGAGGACTAGCGCTATACGAGCAGTACTTC. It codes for CASRGLALYEQYF.

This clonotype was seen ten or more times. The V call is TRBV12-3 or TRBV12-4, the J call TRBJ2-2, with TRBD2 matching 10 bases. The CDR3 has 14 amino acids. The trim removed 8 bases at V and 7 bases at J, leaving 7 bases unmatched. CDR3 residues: CASGPSGSRGELFF. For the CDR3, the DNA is TGTGCCAGCGGACCTAGCGGGAGTCGCGGGGAGCTGTTTTTT.

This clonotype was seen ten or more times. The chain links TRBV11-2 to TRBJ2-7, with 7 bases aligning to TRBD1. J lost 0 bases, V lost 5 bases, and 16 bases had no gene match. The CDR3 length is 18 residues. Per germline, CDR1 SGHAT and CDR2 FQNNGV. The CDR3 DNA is TGTGCCAGCAGCGCCAGACTCGATCGGGACAGTAGCTCCTACGAGCAGTACTTC. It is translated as CASSARLDRDSSSYEQYF.